The entry below describes one T cell receptor (beta chain). This sample is drawn from a study of blood T cell repertoires in COVID-19. In the study overall: Samples representing acute and convalescent COVID-19 were sourced from the United States, Italy and Spain. Nucleic acid was either cDNA or gDNA, and it came from T cells, B-cell-depleted T cells, or PBMCs.

Per the original data handling: The assay estimated nucleated cells by amplifying reference gene primers. Generated by immunoSEQ multiplex PCR, the TCRdb table keeps only in-frame clones and is missing some. From that table come the V and J calls and clone size; the DNA was used to work out D and trimming. The table has approximately 170,000 clones, around four fifths seen once. The CDR3 runs to 14 residues. Germline V gives CDR1 MNHEY, CDR2 SVGAGI. V lost 5 bases to trimming and J lost 4 bases; unmatched junction nucleotides: 3. This clonotype originated in an elderly woman with acute or convalescent COVID-19. Sample: peripheral blood. The chain has TRBV6-5 and TRBJ2-1; 9 bases are a match to TRBD2. The CDR3 loop is CASSQLAGYNEQFF. The CDR3 DNA is TGTGCCAGCAGTCAACTAGCGGGTTACAATGAGCAGTTCTTC.